The entry below describes one T cell receptor (beta chain). Its antigen is unknown. The sample is drawn from a study of vaccination and CD4 T cells after COVID-19. Overall study context: Participants, all vaccine recipients, received two doses of either BNT162b2 or mRNA-1273. Researchers treated cells with overlapping spike peptides taken from SARS-CoV-2, HCoV-NL63, HCoV-OC43 and HCoV-229E.

With the Oncomine TCR Beta short-read assay, DNA from cultured CD4+ T cells was sequenced. Researchers extracted genomic DNA from CD4+ T cells that had been cultured. One entry per CDR3 protein results from TCRdb running MiXCR on the PCR reads. The data contain thousands of distinct CDR3 sequences, approximately 64% of them singletons. Treatment in this sample: approximately 11-day PBMC culture with coronavirus spike peptide pools or control peptides (ViraFEST assay). General study results and limits: Data came from relatively few convalescent patients and lacked early post-infection timepoints.

The sample in question was cultured CD4+ T cells from blood, obtained after SARS-CoV-2 vaccination. The sequence was collected from a human donor with COVID-19.

The CDR3 DNA reads TGTGCCAGCAGTAGGGGACTAGCGGGGACAACAGATACGCAGTATTTT. Its translation: CASSRGLAGTTDTQYF. The chain carries TRBV6-1 and TRBJ2-3; 13 nucleotides align to TRBD2. The CDR3 loop spans 16 amino acids. V trimming: 5 bases; J trimming: 3 bases; junction bases outside the gene matches: 5. Looked up from germline, CDR1 is MNHNS and CDR2 is SASEGT.